Listed here are 27 T cell receptor beta chains from one sample, sequenced in a study of neurological immune-mediated disorders. Described time point: longitudinal time-point 3. TCRdb used MiXCR to reprocess the 5' RACE reads, holding one entry per CDR3 protein. The data show 53,000 or so distinct CDR3 sequences, with roughly 8.3% seen just once and 1.5% to 2% held by the top ten. Sequencing was performed on PBMCs. The source is a woman aged 40 to 50 in good health.

The table lists this clonotype with many counts. J is TRBJ2-1 and V is TRBV5-5; 7 positions agree with TRBD2. CDR1 and CDR2 (germline): SGHKS, YYEKEE (reference sequence). Trimming took 0 bases from V and 10 from J; bases not matched to a gene: 7. The CDR3 has 14 residues. CDR3 nucleotides: TGTGCCAGCAGCTTGGGAAGCGGGGTGAGGGAGCAGTTCTTC. Encoded protein: CASSLGSGVREQFF.

This clonotype was observed many times. The V call is TRBV5-1, the J call TRBJ1-1; D uncertain. Trimming took 6 bases from V and 5 from J, leaving 8 bases between them. Per germline, CDR1 SGHRS and CDR2 YFSETQ. CDR3 length equals 11 residues. CDR3 nucleotide sequence: TGCGCCAGCAATGGGGAAACTGAAGCTTTCTTT. It encodes CASNGETEAFF.

This clonotype has a count of ten or more. The chain carries TRBV4-3 and TRBJ2-1, with D perhaps TRBD1 (6 bases). The CDR3 has 15 residues. The germline CDR1 and CDR2 sequences are LGHNA and YSLEER. V was trimmed by 0 bases and J by 6 bases, leaving 12 bases between them. The CDR3 DNA follows: TGCGCCAGCAGCCAAGAATCAGGGGTCTTCAATGAGCAGTTCTTC. Its protein is CASSQESGVFNEQFF.

The chain recombines TRBV6-2 or TRBV6-3 with TRBJ1-2; possibly TRBD1 for D (5 bases). The CDR3 has 15 amino acids. V shed 3 bases and J shed 0 bases, with 11 bases lying between them. The germline gives CDR1 MNHEY, CDR2 SVGEGT. The CDR3 nucleotides are TGTGCCAGCAGTTATTCCGGGGGACCTAACTATGGCTACACCTTC. It codes for CASSYSGGPNYGYTF.

The rearrangement joins TRBV5-1 to TRBJ1-2, with 9 bases aligning to TRBD1. Germline V gene sequence: CDR1 SGHRS, CDR2 YFSETQ. CDR3 length: 16 residues. V trimming: 4 bases; J trimming: 4 bases; junction bases outside the gene matches: 11. Written as DNA, the CDR3 is TGCGCCAGCAGCGACACCGGGACAGGGAATAGCTATGGCTACACCTTC. It is translated as CASSDTGTGNSYGYTF.

Concerning this clonotype: Possible read error: a much larger clone is one base away. The CDR3 nucleotides read TGCGCCAGCAGCATCCGACAGGGGTTCCGAGAGACCCAGTACTTC. Protein: CASSIRQGFRETQYF. The chain uses TRBV5-1 and TRBJ2-5; 8 nucleotides agree with TRBD1. The ends lost 4 bases at V and 4 bases at J; junction bases unmatched: 9. CDR3 length: 15 amino acids. Germline-derived CDR1 and CDR2 are SGHRS and YFSETQ. The full variable domain, in which reference TRBV5-1 and TRBJ2-5 provide the parts outside the CDR3, is KAGVTQTPRYLIKTRGQQVTLSCSPISGHRSVSWYQQTPGQGLQFLFEYFSETQRNKGNFPGRFSGRQFSNSRSEMNVSTLELGDSALYLCASSIRQGFRETQYFGPGTRLLVL.

This clonotype was recorded at least ten times. The chain is built from TRBV7-2 and TRBJ2-2, with 9 bases identical to TRBD2. Germline lookup yields CDR1 SGHTA and CDR2 FQGNSA. The ends lost 5 bases at V and 2 bases at J; junction bases unmatched: 9. The CDR3 contains 17 residues. This CDR3 reads CASSKPAGTSNTGELFF. The CDR3 region has the DNA TGTGCCAGCAGCAAACCAGCCGGGACTAGCAACACCGGGGAGCTGTTTTTT.

This clonotype has at least ten counts. The chain employs TRBV7-2 and TRBJ1-2, with TRBD1 identical over 7 bases. V gave up 4 bases and J gave up 6 bases; unmatched junction bases: 8. The germline V gene encodes CDR1 SGHTA and CDR2 FQGNSA. CDR3 length equals 14 residues. This CDR3 reads CASSSQTGSNGYTF. As DNA, the CDR3 is TGTGCCAGCAGCTCGCAGACAGGGTCAAATGGCTACACCTTC.

This clonotype was seen many times. The chain is built from TRBV5-6 and TRBJ1-2; D unresolved. The CDR3 has 11 residues. Germline values: CDR1 SGHDT, CDR2 YYEEEE. Trimming shortened V by 2 bases and J by 8 bases, and 7 bases separated the two germline ends. CDR3 coding DNA: TGTGCCAGCAGCTTAGAAGGAGGCTACACCTTC. Its translation is CASSLEGGYTF. Based on the CDR3 plus reference TRBV5-6 and TRBJ1-2, the full variable domain is DAGVTQSPTHLIKTRGQQVTLRCSPKSGHDTVSWYQQALGQGPQFIFQYYEEEERQRGNFPDRFSGHQFPNYSSELNVNALLLGDSALYLCASSLEGGYTFGSGTRLTVV.

This clonotype has at least ten counts. The V call is TRBV11-2, the J call TRBJ2-5; D unresolved. The length of the CDR3 is 13 residues. Germline V gene data show CDR1 as SGHAT and CDR2 as FQNNGV. V lost 7 bases, J lost 5 bases, and 14 bases lay in between. This chain's CDR3 is CASTLGLGETQYF. The DNA for the CDR3 is TGTGCCAGCACCCTTGGGCTGGGCGAGACCCAGTACTTC.

This clonotype came up many times. CDR3: CASSLDGKTGQPQHF. For the CDR3, the DNA is TGTGCCAGCAGTTTGGATGGGAAGACGGGTCAGCCCCAGCATTTT. The chain joins TRBV27 to TRBJ1-5; D is undetermined. This CDR3 has 15 residues. V was cut by 3 bases and J by 6 bases, with 15 bases left in between. Germline CDR1 and CDR2: MNHEY and SMNVEV (reference sequence).

Ten or more counts support this clonotype. The chain carries TRBV5-1 and TRBJ2-1, with 9 positions matching TRBD2. After removal of 3 bases from V and 2 bases from J, the junction contained 6 bases not matched to a gene. This CDR3 has 16 amino acids. Germline lookup yields CDR1 SGHRS and CDR2 YFSETQ. CDR3 in DNA: TGCGCCAGCAGCTCCCTAGGCGGGAGGGCCTACAATGAGCAGTTCTTC. This sequence encodes CASSSLGGRAYNEQFF.

This clonotype was seen repeatedly, ten times or more. The chain carries TRBV29-1 and TRBJ2-7, with no clear D. V was cut by 4 bases and J by 7 bases, with 11 bases left in between. The CDR3 is 11 amino acids. The germline CDR1 and CDR2 sequences are SQVTM and ANQGSEA. The CDR3 coding sequence is TGCAGCGTTGGGGCAGGCTGGGAGCAGTACTTC. Encoded protein: CSVGAGWEQYF.

This clonotype was counted many times. J is TRBJ2-2 and V is TRBV5-5, with D unresolved. The CDR3 covers 12 residues. V was trimmed by 0 bases and J by 6 bases, leaving 3 bases between them. Germline V gene sequence: CDR1 SGHKS, CDR2 YYEKEE (reference sequence). The CDR3 here is CASSLVSGELFF. Written as DNA, the CDR3 is TGTGCCAGCAGCTTGGTATCCGGGGAGCTGTTTTTT.

This clonotype was seen ten or more times. The CDR3, as DNA: TGTGCCAGCAGCTCAGGGTCTAGCACAGATACGCAGTATTTT. Its translation is CASSSGSSTDTQYF. The gene calls are TRBV7-6 and TRBJ2-3; D perhaps matches TRBD1 (5 bases). The CDR3 runs 14 residues. V was trimmed by 4 bases and J by 0 bases, leaving 8 bases between them. Germline CDR1 SGHVS, CDR2 FNYEAQ.

This clonotype was recorded many times. The chain uses TRBV7-8 and TRBJ2-7, with 8 nucleotides matching TRBD2. Germline V gene data show CDR1 as SGHVS and CDR2 as FQNEAQ. After removal of 1 base from V and 4 bases from J, the junction contained 6 bases not matched to a gene. This CDR3 region has 15 residues. This CDR3 is CASSLVAGPFYEQYF. The CDR3 region has the DNA TGTGCCAGCAGCTTAGTAGCGGGACCTTTTTACGAGCAGTACTTC. The full variable domain, with the rest looked up from reference TRBV7-8 and TRBJ2-7, is GAGVSQSPRYKVAKRGQDVALRCDPISGHVSLFWYQQALGQGPEFLTYFQNEAQLDKSGLPSDRFFAERPEGSVSTLKIQRTQQEDSAVYLCASSLVAGPFYEQYFGPGTRLTVT.

This clonotype came up once. One end of the junction varies from germline; a read error may be responsible. The chain combines TRBV18 with TRBJ1-1, with D unclear. In germline, CDR1 is KGHSH, CDR2 LQKENI. The CDR3 totals 14 residues. CDR3 DNA sequence: TGTGCCAGCTCGCCCCCCGCAGAAAACACTGAAGATTTCTTT. Amino acids: CASSPPAENTEDFF.

This clonotype was counted at least ten times. This chain joins TRBV5-1 and TRBJ1-4, with D perhaps matching TRBD1 (6 bases). The V end lost 3 bases, the J end lost 1 base, and 7 bases lay between the germline ends. Per germline, CDR1 SGHRS and CDR2 YFSETQ. The CDR3 totals 14 residues. The CDR3 DNA reads TGCGCCAGCAGCTCAGGGGAAACTAATGAAAAACTGTTTTTT. Translating gives CASSSGETNEKLFF.

The table lists this clonotype with many counts. The V gene is TRBV7-2, the J gene TRBJ1-1, with D perhaps TRBD1 (5 bases). Germline V gene lookup returns CDR1 SGHTA and CDR2 FQGNSA. CDR3 length: 12 amino acids. V was cut by 1 base and J by 11 bases, with 11 bases left in between. The CDR3 loop is CASSLVFEGAFF. CDR3 nucleotides: TGTGCCAGCAGCTTAGTTTTCGAGGGGGCTTTCTTT.

There are many counts of this clonotype. The CDR3 bases are TGTGCCACCAGTGATTTAGCGGGAGGGGCAGTGGGCACCGGGGAGCTGTTTTTT. It is translated as CATSDLAGGAVGTGELFF. The rearrangement joins TRBV24-1 to TRBJ2-2; 10 nucleotides agree with TRBD2. CDR1 KGHDR and CDR2 SFDVKD come from the germline V gene. The CDR3 covers 18 residues. J was trimmed by 4 bases and V by 1 base; bases with no gene match: 8.

This clonotype was found many times. The genes are TRBV7-8 and TRBJ2-7, with a tentative D call TRBD1 (6 bases). Germline V gives CDR1 SGHVS, CDR2 FQNEAQ. V lost 6 bases to trimming and J lost 2 bases, with 14 bases between them. The CDR3 is 14 residues long. The CDR3 nucleotides read TGTGCCAGCAGGCAACAACAGGGACCCTACGAGCAGTACTTC. It encodes CASRQQQGPYEQYF.

This clonotype appeared many times. The chain employs TRBV20-1 and TRBJ2-7, with D perhaps TRBD1 (6 bases). Germline V gene lookup returns CDR1 DFQATT and CDR2 SNEGSKA (reference sequence). The CDR3 contains 13 residues. Trimming pared 6 bases from V and 0 bases from J, leaving 12 bases between. The chain's CDR3 is CSAWTAPSYEQYF. CDR3 nucleotide sequence: TGCAGTGCCTGGACAGCTCCCTCCTACGAGCAGTACTTC.

Many counts were recorded for this clonotype. The gene calls are TRBV6-6 and TRBJ2-1, with D tentatively TRBD1 (6 bases). The V gene lost 3 bases and the J gene lost 2 bases, with 14 bases spanning the gap. Germline V gene data show CDR1 as MNHNY and CDR2 as SVGAGI (reference sequence). The CDR3 consists of 16 residues. In DNA form, the CDR3 reads TGTGCCAGCAGTTATGCCTCCGGGACACCCTACAATGAGCAGTTCTTC. Amino acids: CASSYASGTPYNEQFF.

This clonotype was detected many times. The CDR3 DNA is TGCGCCAGCAGCCAAGCCCCAGCGGGAGAGATGTACACCGGGGAGCTGTTTTTT. It specifies CASSQAPAGEMYTGELFF. This chain uses TRBV4-3 with TRBJ2-2; 8 bases are shared with TRBD2. This CDR3 is 18 amino acids long. Germline trimming cut 1 base from V and 3 bases from J; bases unmatched to any gene: 10. Germline CDR1 LGHNA, CDR2 YSLEER.

This clonotype occurred many times. The V call is TRBV5-1, the J call TRBJ1-5, with D possibly TRBD1 on 5 matching bases. Per the germline V gene, CDR1 is SGHRS and CDR2 is YFSETQ. V was trimmed by 1 base and J by 1 base, leaving 9 bases between them. The CDR3 spans 15 residues. The DNA of the CDR3 is TGCGCCAGCAGCTTGATTGGGGACAGCAATCAGCCCCAGCATTTT. It is translated as CASSLIGDSNQPQHF.

This clonotype has only a few counts. This could be a read error, since a much larger clone is one nucleotide away. The CDR3 does not close with the conserved phenylalanine or tryptophan, likely indicating a read error. The rearrangement uses TRBV5-6 and TRBJ2-5; no clear D. CDR3 size: 12 residues. V was cut by 4 bases and J by 2 bases, with 6 bases left in between. Germline CDR1 is SGHDT and CDR2 is YYEEEE. The CDR3 nucleotides are TGTGCCAGCAGCCTCATTCAAGAGACCCAGTACTGC. Translating gives CASSLIQETQYC.

This clonotype was recorded at least ten times. The V gene is TRBV6-5, the J gene TRBJ1-2; D possibly corresponds to TRBD1 (5 bases). V was trimmed by 8 bases and J by 8 bases, leaving 15 bases between them. This CDR3 spans 12 amino acids. Germline V gene sequence: CDR1 MNHEY, CDR2 SVGAGI. As DNA, the CDR3 is TGTGCCAGCTCCATCCGGGGCCGGGGCTACACCTTC. Its protein product is CASSIRGRGYTF.